This T cell receptor beta chain was profiled in a study of Ad26.COV2.S vaccination and SARS-CoV-2 variants. Overall study findings and caveats: Compared with placebo recipients, vaccine recipients had higher spike-specific TCR breadth.

On this clone itself: Its matching antigen is unknown.

Some clones are missing from TCRdb's copy, which holds only in-frame ones; the method was immunoSEQ multiplex PCR. In the table there are about 430,000 clones, over 75% of which are singletons. This sample's treatment: over 15 received Ad26.COV2.S at low or high dose, single or two shots; several received placebo; per-sample allocation not given. Following the first vaccine or placebo injection, samples were taken on day 63. The shot given was an Ad26 vector that makes Wuhan-strain SARS-CoV-2 spike. The CDR3 is made up of 14 amino acids. CDR1 and CDR2 from the germline V gene are MNHEY and SVGAGI. Trimming took 5 bases from V and 5 from J; bases not matched to a gene: 7.

This TCR was sampled from a person aged 18-60 years who received the Ad26.COV2.S COVID-19 vaccine or a placebo. The source was peripheral blood, collected in a trial of Ad26.COV2.S vaccine versus placebo. This chain links TRBV6-5 with TRBJ1-2; TRBD1 matches at 8 bases. The CDR3 nucleotides are TGTGCCAGCAGTCGGGGAGACAGGGGTTATGGCTACACCTTC. Its translation: CASSRGDRGYGYTF.